Sequencing of this TCR beta chain was carried out in a study of T cell clonotyping in hematopoietic cell transplantation (dated by TCRdb to about 2021). Turning to the overall study: A total of 130 to 150 blood samples were collected in the study from some 40 consecutive transplant recipients and their related donors. Patient recruitment ran from 2015 to early 2017, and follow-up continued until September 2020 or death.

The CDR3 spans 15 residues, from the cysteine through the phenylalanine. Here the CDR3 DNA is all that survives: 45 bases in frame from base 1. The germline V gene yields SGHTS for CDR1 and YDEGEE for CDR2. V is clipped by 0 bases and J by 1 base, and the sequence between their germline boundaries is 11 bases long. Blood samples for TCR beta sequencing were provided by related transplant donors. Using Nuclei Lysis Solution, genomic DNA was extracted from unfractionated peripheral blood mononuclear cells that were either fresh or cryopreserved. Summary of the overall study and its limitations: A decrease in recipient TCR diversity was observed after transplant, and a progressive increase in pathologically expanded clonotypes was seen from day 30 to day 180. The sample size was limited, and because cells were not sorted, the contributions of CD4 and CD8 repertoires could not be separated. Just a small fraction of recipient repertoires overlapped with donor repertoires, and more than 95% appeared de novo at the given depth. Donor and pretransplant recipient Inverse Simpson Index values predicted broader posttransplant TCR repertoire diversity.

The immunoSEQ assay, a bias-controlled multiplex PCR using V- and J-specific primers, was used to amplify TCR beta CDR3 regions from genomic DNA. A second PCR step added a proprietary barcode and Illumina adapter sequences to the CDR3 amplicons. An Illumina MiSeq instrument was used for sequencing of the CDR3 libraries. The original pipeline was this. Export and quality control were handled in immunoSEQ Analyzer 3.0, while downstream analyses relied on R Bioconductor and Immunarch. Only productive rearrangements in the normalized downsampled data set went into calculating the repertoire metrics. Pathologically expanded clonotypes were defined as those larger than 5 templates in the normalized cohort. Repertoire diversity was measured with the Inverse Simpson Index. CMV-specificity analyses were carried out on the non-normalized data set to capture all clonotypes. TCRdb carries this immuneACCESS record with in-frame sequences only. Its versions omit some clonotypes, under half of them owing to an unresolved V gene in the studies checked, with the rest unexplained. Clonal size and the V and J genes are those of that table, whereas D and trimming came from the DNA. This sample is represented by roughly 17,000 clones; about 93% of them were singletons. The ten largest clones represent approximately 5.3% of the sample.

As to this clone: Its specific antigen is unknown. Base-call qualities are not available, and no considerably larger clone is one nucleotide away.

The rearranged segments are TRBV5-8 and TRBJ2-7; possibly the D gene is TRBD2, per 6 matching bases. The clonotype originates from a man aged 35 to 55 in good health. Some clones in this sample may be carry-over from other donors' samples. Sample: peripheral blood mononuclear cells. Here the CDR3 is given as CASSLAGDASYEQYF. At the DNA level, the sequence is TGTGCCAGCAGCTTGGCGGGAGATGCTTCCTACGAGCAGTACTTC.